These 10 T cell receptor beta chains share one sample of origin, sequenced in a study of shared T cell receptors in the human thymus. The method was immunoSEQ multiplex PCR; TCRdb's version includes in-frame clones alone and lacks a portion of them. Of about 380,000 clones listed, around 93% are singletons. The specimen sequenced was thymocytes. These receptors were collected from a human donor.

The V call is TRBV15, the J call TRBJ2-5; tentatively, D is TRBD1 or TRBD2 (5 bases each). The J call is in doubt because the DNA end fits TRBJ2-7 better. CDR3 length equals 15 residues. Germline lookup yields CDR1 LNHNV and CDR2 YYDKDF (reference sequence). CDR3 sequence: CATSRTEGLRYEQYF. CDR3 coding DNA: TGTGCCACCAGCAGGACTGAGGGGCTCCGTTACGAGCAGTACTTC.

V and J are TRBV4-1 and TRBJ1-5; weak D call: TRBD1 (6 bases). The germline V gene has CDR1 MGHRA and CDR2 YSYEKL. The germline V and J ends were trimmed by 0 bases and 4 bases, with 7 bases remaining between them. The CDR3 consists of 14 residues. The chain's CDR3 is CASSQDRGNQPQHF. The CDR3 DNA reads TGCGCCAGCAGCCAAGACAGGGGAAATCAGCCCCAGCATTTT.

The chain couples TRBV6-5 to TRBJ1-2; perhaps TRBD1 as D (5 bases). This CDR3 has 13 amino acids. V dropped 0 bases and J dropped 14 bases, with 16 bases sitting between them. In germline, CDR1 is MNHEY, CDR2 SVGAGI. CDR3 DNA sequence: TGTGCCAGCAGTTACTCTCCAGGGCCCCAAAAAACCTTC. Its translation is CASSYSPGPQKTF.

V and J are TRBV5-1 and TRBJ2-7; the match to TRBD1 covers 12 bases. The CDR3 sequence is 15 residues long. CDR1 is SGHRS, CDR2 YFSETQ, per germline. Trimming cost V 3 bases and J 4 bases; bases outside gene matches: 5. CDR3 in amino acids: CASSCRDRGPYEQYF. CDR3 sequence (DNA): TGCGCCAGCAGCTGCCGGGACAGGGGGCCATACGAGCAGTACTTC. Full variable domain (missing parts from reference TRBV5-1 and TRBJ2-7): KAGVTQTPRYLIKTRGQQVTLSCSPISGHRSVSWYQQTPGQGLQFLFEYFSETQRNKGNFPGRFSGRQFSNSRSEMNVSTLELGDSALYLCASSCRDRGPYEQYFGPGTRLTVT.

The chain links TRBV30 to TRBJ2-4, with D possibly matching TRBD1 (5 bases). Germline V gives CDR1 GTSNPN, CDR2 SVGIG (reference sequence). Trimming cost V 1 base and J 7 bases, with 11 bases left between them. The CDR3 totals 13 residues. The CDR3 spells CAWSEAGPNIQYF. Written as DNA, the CDR3 is TGTGCCTGGAGTGAGGCAGGGCCCAACATTCAGTACTTC.

This rearrangement joins TRBV29-1 to TRBJ1-3; TRBD1 aligns across 7 bases. The germline gives CDR1 SQVTM, CDR2 ANQGSEA. The V segment lost 6 bases and the J segment 5 bases; nucleotides outside the gene matches: 13. This CDR3 comprises 15 residues. This CDR3 is CSVAQGGRARNTIYF. CDR3 nucleotides: TGCAGCGTAGCGCAGGGGGGAAGGGCTAGAAACACCATATATTTT.

The rearrangement uses TRBV7-2 and TRBJ1-2, with a weak D call TRBD1 (5 bases). The germline CDR1 and CDR2 sequences are SGHTA and FQGNSA. V was cut by 6 bases and J by 4 bases, with 24 bases left in between. The CDR3 length is 17 residues. CDR3 nucleotide sequence: TGTGCCAGCAGACGCCGTAGCACTGCCAGGGTCTTCTATGGCTACACCTTC. Translation: CASRRRSTARVFYGYTF.

The chain recombines TRBV5-1 with TRBJ2-7; 9 bases agree with TRBD1. Losses at the gene ends were 4 bases for V and 3 bases for J; bases not matched to a gene: 5. The germline V gene encodes CDR1 SGHRS and CDR2 YFSETQ. This CDR3 has 14 amino acids. The CDR3 here is CASSPRDRDYEQYF. The CDR3 DNA is TGCGCCAGCAGCCCCCGGGACAGGGACTACGAGCAGTACTTC.

The chain is built from TRBV5-6 and TRBJ1-2; a possible D gene is TRBD1 (6 bases). Trimming took off 6 bases at V and 0 bases at J, with 9 bases between the two ends. The V gene's germline CDR1 is SGHDT and CDR2 YYEEEE. The CDR3 runs to 13 residues. The DNA of the CDR3 is TGTGCCAGCAACAGGGTAGCTAACTATGGCTACACCTTC. Translating it yields CASNRVANYGYTF.

V and J are TRBV4-1 and TRBJ2-3; TRBD2 is a possible D gene (7 bases). The CDR3 runs 14 residues. Germline loops: CDR1 MGHRA, CDR2 YSYEKL. V dropped 6 bases and J dropped 7 bases, with 17 bases sitting between them. The CDR3 loop reads CASRTIMGGHTQYF. The CDR3 coding sequence is TGCGCCAGCAGAACAATAATGGGGGGGCATACGCAGTATTTT.